Listed below are T cell receptor beta chains from one sample, sequenced in a study of radiotherapy plus CTLA-4 blockade in lung cancer. TCRdb's table, derived via immunoSEQ multiplex PCR, lists solely in-frame clones and lacks some. The table has fewer than 75,000 clones, around 90% seen once. The sample was peripheral blood, taken from a patient treated with radiotherapy plus ipilimumab. These receptors were taken from a human donor with non-small cell lung cancer that progressed on radiotherapy plus ipilimumab. CDR3s include the opening cysteine and the closing phenylalanine or tryptophan. The D gene is left open where the match is weak. Size values are once, few and many counts, or a class for expanded clones, and some rows have none.

clone_size	v_call	j_call	d_call	cdr3_aa	cdr3_nt
-	TRBV4-2	TRBJ2-5	-	CASSQEGGETQYF	TGTGCCAGCAGCCAAGAGGGGGGCGAGACCCAGTACTTC
once	TRBV29-1	TRBJ2-7	TRBD1	CSVVGTDRDPYEQYF	TGCAGCGTTGTGGGGACAGACAGGGACCCCTACGAGCAGTACTTC
-	TRBV27	TRBJ1-2	TRBD1	CASREVGTDYGYTF	TGTGCCAGCCGCGAGGTGGGGACAGATTATGGCTACACCTTC
-	TRBV6-1	TRBJ1-2	-	CASSEAGEANYGYTF	TGTGCCAGCAGTGAGGCAGGTGAAGCTAACTATGGCTACACCTTC
-	TRBV27	TRBJ2-1	-	CASSLYRGNEQFF	TGTGCCAGCAGTTTATATCGGGGCAATGAGCAGTTCTTC
once	TRBV28	TRBJ1-4	-	CASSLQREKLFF	TGTGCCAGCAGTTTGCAGCGGGAAAAACTGTTTTTT
-	TRBV10-3	TRBJ2-1	-	CAISESGEPYNEQFF	TGTGCCATCAGTGAGTCTGGCGAGCCCTACAATGAGCAGTTCTTC
-	TRBV30	TRBJ1-2	-	CAWSVRGVNYGYTF	TGTGCCTGGAGTGTACGGGGAGTCAACTATGGCTACACCTTC
-	TRBV6-5	TRBJ1-3	-	CASSYSEGSGNTIYF	TGTGCCAGCAGTTACTCGGAAGGTAGTGGAAACACCATATATTTT
-	TRBV21-1	TRBJ1-5	-	CASSRLPQGHSQPQHF	TGTGCCAGCAGCAGACTCCCACAGGGCCACAGTCAGCCCCAGCATTTT
-	TRBV29-1	TRBJ1-1	-	CSVSRANTEAFF	TGCAGCGTTTCTAGAGCAAACACTGAAGCTTTCTTT
-	TRBV2	TRBJ1-5	-	CASSEWGEVVQPQHF	TGTGCCAGCAGTGAGTGGGGGGAGGTGGTTCAGCCCCAGCATTTT
-	TRBV7-2	TRBJ2-5	-	CASSLIRTPGETQYF	TGTGCCAGCAGCTTAATTCGGACGCCAGGAGAGACCCAGTACTTC
-	TRBV19	TRBJ1-5	-	CASSASGTSINQPQHF	TGTGCCAGTAGCGCCTCCGGGACCTCGATAAATCAGCCCCAGCATTTT
-	TRBV7-2	TRBJ2-3	-	CASSLVDSDTQYF	TGTGCCAGCAGCTTAGTTGACTCGGATACGCAGTATTTT
once	TRBV7-8	TRBJ1-2	-	CASSLVPATGPLNYGYTF	TGTGCCAGCAGCTTAGTTCCCGCGACGGGCCCCCTCAACTATGGCTACACCTTC
-	TRBV7-9	TRBJ1-2	-	CASSSVADGYTF	TGTGCCAGCAGCTCGGTCGCAGATGGCTACACCTTC
-	TRBV10-3	TRBJ2-1	-	CAISEGVRDEQFF	TGTGCCATCAGTGAAGGGGTTAGGGATGAGCAGTTCTTC
-	TRBV2	TRBJ2-5	-	CASRARQVEETQYF	TGTGCCAGCAGAGCGAGACAGGTGGAAGAGACCCAGTACTTC
-	TRBV28	TRBJ2-1	-	CASSLRLVRSYNEQFF	TGTGCCAGCAGTTTAAGGCTAGTACGATCCTACAATGAGCAGTTCTTC
-	TRBV5-6	TRBJ2-3	TRBD1	CASSGTGADTQYF	TGTGCCAGCAGCGGAACAGGGGCAGATACGCAGTATTTT
-	TRBV10-2	TRBJ2-5	-	CASSDTGGETQYF	TGCGCCAGCAGTGATACTGGGGGGGAGACCCAGTACTTC
-	TRBV2	TRBJ1-2	TRBD1	CASSTGVDYGYTF	TGTGCCAGCAGCACAGGGGTTGACTATGGCTACACCTTC
-	TRBV5-1	TRBJ2-5	TRBD2	CASTPGGTTQETQYF	TGCGCCAGCACCCCGGGTGGGACTACCCAAGAGACCCAGTACTTC
-	TRBV28	TRBJ1-2	TRBD1	CASSRDRGRTNYGYTF	TGTGCCAGCAGCCGGGACAGGGGACGGACTAACTATGGCTACACCTTC
-	TRBV6-5	TRBJ1-1	TRBD1	CASSLQGSEAFF	TGTGCCAGCAGCTTACAGGGGTCTGAAGCTTTCTTT
-	TRBV11-2	TRBJ2-7	TRBD2	CASSLDWTSGRSVEQYF	TGTGCCAGCAGCTTAGACTGGACTAGCGGGAGGTCGGTCGAGCAGTACTTC
-	TRBV2	TRBJ1-1	TRBD1	CARSPYRGSEAFF	TGTGCCAGGAGCCCTTACAGGGGATCTGAAGCTTTCTTT
-	TRBV5-4	TRBJ1-4	-	CASSLDNRAQKLFF	TGTGCCAGCAGCTTGGATAACAGGGCTCAAAAACTGTTTTTT
-	TRBV5-6	TRBJ1-2	-	CASSPLRAFHYGYTF	TGTGCCAGCAGCCCCCTCAGGGCCTTTCACTATGGCTACACCTTC
-	TRBV18	TRBJ1-1	-	CASSLRSGGAAEAFF	TGTGCCAGCTCACTGCGGTCGGGGGGAGCAGCTGAAGCTTTCTTT
-	TRBV19	TRBJ1-5	TRBD1	CASTPTGGNQPQHF	TGTGCCAGTACACCCACAGGGGGTAATCAGCCCCAGCATTTT
-	TRBV30	TRBJ1-3	TRBD1	CAWNRDGRGAGNTIYF	TGTGCCTGGAATAGGGATGGCAGGGGGGCTGGAAACACCATATATTTT
-	TRBV10-1	TRBJ1-1	-	CASSESVGPGAFF	TGCGCCAGCAGTGAGTCCGTAGGCCCCGGAGCTTTCTTT
-	TRBV2	TRBJ2-7	TRBD2	CASRPLAGGGEQYF	TGTGCCAGCAGACCTCTAGCGGGAGGGGGTGAGCAGTACTTC
-	TRBV5-1	TRBJ2-2	TRBD1	CASRHLGQGSTGELFF	TGCGCCAGCCGACACCTAGGACAGGGGAGTACCGGGGAGCTGTTTTTT
-	TRBV11-2	TRBJ1-1	-	CASSLPGAVNTEAFF	TGTGCCAGCAGCCTCCCAGGGGCTGTTAACACTGAAGCTTTCTTT
-	TRBV7-6	TRBJ2-5	-	CASSLAGSQNQETQYF	TGTGCCAGCAGCTTAGCTGGGTCACAGAACCAAGAGACCCAGTACTTC
-	TRBV6-6	TRBJ1-1	TRBD1	CASSYGTEKSEAFF	TGTGCCAGCAGTTATGGGACAGAGAAATCCGAAGCTTTCTTT
-	TRBV10-1	TRBJ2-5	-	CASSERLGDGPQYF	TGCGCCAGCAGTGAGCGCCTCGGGGACGGGCCCCAGTACTTC
-	TRBV19	TRBJ1-1	TRBD1	CASSPGTANTEAFF	TGTGCCAGTAGTCCGGGGACAGCGAACACTGAAGCTTTCTTT
-	TRBV7-2	TRBJ1-2	-	CASSLGPADYGYTF	TGTGCCAGCAGCTTAGGCCCAGCGGACTATGGCTACACCTTC
-	TRBV5-4	TRBJ1-3	TRBD1	CASSPGQGRSGNTIYF	TGTGCCAGCAGCCCTGGACAGGGACGGTCTGGAAACACCATATATTTT
-	TRBV2	TRBJ2-1	TRBD2	CASSELASGRSYNEQFF	TGTGCCAGCAGTGAACTGGCTAGCGGGAGATCCTACAATGAGCAGTTCTTC
few	TRBV6-6	TRBJ2-5	-	CASSTVGPAQYF	TGTGCCAGCAGTACAGTAGGGCCAGCCCAGTACTTC
-	TRBV9	TRBJ2-2	-	CASSVVAGNLNTGELFF	TGTGCCAGCAGCGTAGTGGCGGGGAACTTGAACACCGGGGAGCTGTTTTTT
-	TRBV27	TRBJ1-5	-	CASSLSSQNQPQHF	TGTGCCAGCAGTTTATCGTCCCAAAATCAGCCCCAGCATTTT
-	TRBV5-1	TRBJ2-7	-	CASSKDPNYEQYF	TGCGCCAGCAGCAAAGACCCCAACTACGAGCAGTACTTC
-	TRBV5-4	TRBJ1-1	TRBD1	CASSLGAGGVTEAFF	TGTGCCAGCAGCTTGGGGGCAGGGGGAGTTACTGAAGCTTTCTTT
-	TRBV9	TRBJ2-1	TRBD2	CASSGSGTSVSSSYNEQFF	TGTGCCAGCAGCGGGTCCGGGACTAGCGTATCATCCTCCTACAATGAGCAGTTCTTC
-	TRBV2	TRBJ1-2	-	CASRGDGRDGYTF	TGTGCCAGCAGGGGGGACGGGCGCGATGGCTACACCTTC
-	TRBV5-1	TRBJ2-3	-	CASSLSEPTDTQYF	TGCGCCAGCAGCTTATCAGAGCCCACAGATACGCAGTATTTT
-	TRBV15	TRBJ2-5	-	CATSIEQTQYF	TGTGCCACCAGTATAGAGCAGACCCAGTACTTC
once	TRBV5-6	TRBJ2-1	-	CASSLGGEQFF	TGTGCCAGCAGCTTGGGTGGTGAGCAGTTCTTC